Below are 13 T cell receptor beta chains sequenced from a single sample in a study of T cells after posttransplantation cyclophosphamide. Repertoires were generated with immunoSEQ multiplex PCR, while TCRdb's copy carries only in-frame clones and drops some. In the table there are 20,000 or so clones, approximately 69% of which are singletons. Busulfan-fludarabine conditioning, marrow transplant, and cyclophosphamide on days +3 and +4 were administered. The source material was PBMCs, sampled after an allogeneic stem cell transplant with post-transplant cyclophosphamide. These receptors all come from a male patient in his thirties who received an allogeneic stem cell transplant from a related donor, was CMV-positive, and had acute GVHD only. Some T cells may be transferred from the graft donor.

This sequence joins TRBV4-2 and TRBJ1-4, with a weak D call TRBD1 (6 bases). Trimming took off 0 bases at V and 2 bases at J, with 19 bases between the two ends. The CDR3 totals 19 residues. Germline V lookup: CDR1 LGHNA, CDR2 YNFKEQ. The CDR3 region is CASSQDLGGRLSTNEKLFF. For the CDR3, the DNA is TGTGCCAGCAGCCAAGATCTCGGGGGGCGCTTGTCCACTAATGAAAAACTGTTTTTT.

Notes on this clone: A junction end diverges from the germline sequence, so it may reflect a read error. This chain joins TRBV11-2 and TRBJ2-5, with D possibly TRBD2 on 7 matching bases. The CDR3 runs to 16 residues. The V gene's germline CDR1 is SGHAT and CDR2 FQNNGV. CDR3 bases: TGCGCCAGCAGCCAAGAGGAAGGCGGGGGCTCGGAAACCCAGTACTTC. This sequence encodes CASSQEEGGGSETQYF.

This clone was counted a few times. The chain couples TRBV6-5 to TRBJ2-1; 9 bases line up with TRBD1. Per germline, CDR1 MNHEY and CDR2 SVGAGI. The CDR3 consists of 16 residues. V lost 2 bases, J lost 6 bases, and 8 bases stayed unmatched. CDR3 region: CASSYTDRGSSNEQFF. The CDR3 nucleotides read TGTGCCAGCAGTTACACCGACAGGGGGTCATCCAATGAGCAGTTCTTC.

In its sample, this clone was seen once. The chain joins TRBV30 to TRBJ1-4; D is perhaps TRBD1 (6 bases). This CDR3 contains 13 residues. Germline lookup yields CDR1 GTSNPN and CDR2 SVGIG (reference sequence). The V end lost 1 base, the J end lost 4 bases, and 7 bases lay between the germline ends. The CDR3 DNA reads as TGTGCCTGGAGTGGGGACAATAATGAAAAACTGTTTTTT. It translates to CAWSGDNNEKLFF. The whole variable domain, remainder taken from reference TRBV30 and TRBJ1-4, is SQTIHQWPATLVQPVGSPLSLECTVEGTSNPNLYWYRQAAGRGLQLLFYSVGIGQISSEVPQNLSASRPQDRQFILSSKKLLLSDSGFYLCAWSGDNNEKLFFGSGTQLSVL.

This chain links TRBV10-3 with TRBJ1-3; D unresolved. Trimming stripped 8 bases from V and 0 bases from J, with 11 bases between. Germline CDR1 reads ENHRY; CDR2 reads SYGVKD. The CDR3 has 14 residues. The DNA for the CDR3 is TGTGCCATCGGGCGAGACACCTCTGGAAACACCATATATTTT. The encoded protein is CAIGRDTSGNTIYF.

The rearrangement links TRBV7-2 to TRBJ2-3; D might be TRBD1 (6 bases). CDR1 and CDR2 (germline): SGHTA, FQGNSA. V lost 6 bases to trimming and J lost 1 base, with 11 bases between them. The CDR3 is 14 residues long. The CDR3 DNA sequence: TGTGCCAGCAGAATAGCAGGGGGCACAGATACGCAGTATTTT. Its translation: CASRIAGGTDTQYF.

This clone occurred a few times. This sequence joins TRBV29-1 and TRBJ2-7; TRBD2 is a possible D gene (5 bases). CDR3 size: 14 residues. Germline assignment: CDR1 SQVTM and CDR2 ANQGSEA. V shed 0 bases and J shed 0 bases, with 9 bases lying between them. The CDR3 DNA follows: TGCAGCGTTGAAGATAAAGGGAGCTCCTACGAGCAGTACTTC. Translating gives CSVEDKGSSYEQYF.

The gene calls are TRBV5-4 and TRBJ1-1; D call uncertain. The length of the CDR3 is 13 residues. Trimming removed 2 bases at V and 1 base at J, with 6 bases between. Germline CDR1 and CDR2: SGHNT and YYREEE (reference sequence). This CDR3 is CASSFSANTEAFF. The CDR3 DNA follows: TGTGCCAGCAGCTTTAGTGCGAACACTGAAGCTTTCTTT.

This clone has more than one count but fewer than ten. V gene TRBV19 combines with J gene TRBJ1-1; the D gene is possibly TRBD1 (6 bases). This CDR3 region has 13 residues. Germline-derived CDR1 and CDR2 are LNHDA and SQIVND (reference sequence). Trimming left V 10 bases short and J 7 bases short, with 19 bases between. The CDR3 DNA sequence: TGTGCCACCCGAGATGACAGGTCCCTTGAAGCTTTCTTT. Residues: CATRDDRSLEAFF. Complete variable domain (other parts from reference TRBV19 and TRBJ1-1): DGGITQSPKYLFRKEGQNVTLSCEQNLNHDAMYWYRQDPGQGLRLIYYSQIVNDFQKGDIAEGYSVSREKKESFPLTVTSAQKNPTAFYLCATRDDRSLEAFFGQGTRLTVV.

The CDR3 protein is CASRPTTGMGQPQHF. The CDR3 nucleotides read TGTGCCAGCAGGCCGACGACAGGGATGGGGCAGCCCCAGCATTTT. The rearrangement links TRBV28 to TRBJ1-5, with 7 bases lining up with TRBD1. Germline CDR1 reads MDHEN; CDR2 reads SYDVKM. Losses at the gene ends were 6 bases for V and 7 bases for J; bases not matched to a gene: 12. This CDR3 spans 15 amino acids.

This clone was found once. The chain joins TRBV10-2 to TRBJ2-6; D call uncertain. Germline CDR1 and CDR2: WSHSY and SAAADI. V lost 5 bases and J 2 bases, leaving 7 bases between the germline ends. CDR3 size: 14 residues. Here the CDR3 DNA reads TGCGCCAGCAGTTTAATTGCTGGGGCCAACGTCCTGACTTTC. Translating gives CASSLIAGANVLTF.

This rearrangement joins TRBV7-2 to TRBJ1-1; possible D gene TRBD1, 5 bases. Trimming took off 5 bases at V and 8 bases at J, with 18 bases between the two ends. CDR1 and CDR2 from the germline V gene are SGHTA and FQGNSA. The CDR3 runs to 14 residues. The CDR3 spells CASSLDRGLQEAFF. As DNA, the CDR3 is TGTGCCAGCAGCCTAGACAGAGGACTCCAAGAAGCTTTCTTT.

The chain links TRBV7-9 to TRBJ2-1; no clear D gene. The CDR3 has 12 amino acids. Germline-derived CDR1 and CDR2 are SEHNR and FQNEAQ (reference sequence). Trimming took off 8 bases at V and 7 bases at J, with 12 bases between the two ends. CDR3: CASASSINEQFF. For the CDR3, the DNA is TGTGCCAGCGCCTCATCTATTAATGAGCAGTTCTTC.